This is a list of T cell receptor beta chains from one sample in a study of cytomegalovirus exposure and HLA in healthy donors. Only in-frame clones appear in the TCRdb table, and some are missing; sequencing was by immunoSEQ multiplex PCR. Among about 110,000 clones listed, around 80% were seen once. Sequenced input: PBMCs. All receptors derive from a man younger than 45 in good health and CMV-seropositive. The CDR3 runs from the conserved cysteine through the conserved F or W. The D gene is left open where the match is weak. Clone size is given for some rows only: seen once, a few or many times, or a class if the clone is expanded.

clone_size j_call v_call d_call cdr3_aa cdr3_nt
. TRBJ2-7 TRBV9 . CASSVDITASYEQYF TGTGCCAGCAGCGTAGACATAACAGCCTCCTACGAGCAGTACTTC
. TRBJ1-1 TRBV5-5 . CASSSRVRNTEAFF TGTGCCAGCAGCTCCAGGGTGAGGAACACTGAAGCTTTCTTT
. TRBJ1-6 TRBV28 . CASSLPHTGSPLHF TGTGCCAGCAGTTTACCACACACAGGTTCACCCCTCCACTTT
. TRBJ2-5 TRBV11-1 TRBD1 CASSLGTGGETQYF TGTGCCAGCAGCTTGGGGACAGGGGGAGAGACCCAGTACTTC
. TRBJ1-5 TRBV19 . CASSLGQKAMYQPQHF TGTGCCAGTAGTCTGGGGCAGAAAGCTATGTATCAGCCCCAGCATTTT
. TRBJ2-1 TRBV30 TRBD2 CAWRGGQSSYNEQFF TGTGCCTGGCGCGGGGGGCAAAGCTCCTACAATGAGCAGTTCTTC
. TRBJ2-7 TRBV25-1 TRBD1 CAATGRTYEQYF TGTGCCGCGACAGGGAGAACCTACGAGCAGTACTTC
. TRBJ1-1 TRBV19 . CASTNTTGVKTEAFF TGTGCCAGTACTAATACGACGGGGGTGAAGACTGAAGCTTTCTTT
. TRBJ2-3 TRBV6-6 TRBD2 CASSYRAGADTQYF TGTGCCAGCAGTTACAGGGCGGGGGCAGATACGCAGTATTTT
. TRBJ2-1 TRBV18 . CASSQRTGEQFF TGTGCCAGCTCACAACGGACGGGGGAGCAGTTCTTC
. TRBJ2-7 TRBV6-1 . CASSEPAGYEQYF TGTGCCAGCAGTGAACCTGCAGGGTACGAGCAGTACTTC
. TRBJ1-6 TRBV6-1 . CASSGTVDNSPLHF TGTGCCAGCAGTGGGACAGTGGATAATTCACCCCTCCACTTT
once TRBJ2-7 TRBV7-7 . CASSLEQGSRYEQYF TGTGCTAGCAGCTTAGAGCAGGGCTCCCGCTACGAGCAGTACTTC
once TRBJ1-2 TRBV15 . CATSRAGQYGYTF TGTGCCACCAGCAGGGCAGGACAGTATGGCTACACCTTC
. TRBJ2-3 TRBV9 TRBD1 CASSVGTVNPVQDTQYF TGTGCCAGCAGCGTCGGGACAGTCAACCCTGTCCAGGATACGCAGTATTTT
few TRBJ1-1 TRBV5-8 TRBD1 CASSLGQGATEAFF TGTGCCAGCAGCCTAGGACAGGGGGCCACTGAAGCTTTCTTT
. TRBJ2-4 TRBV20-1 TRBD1 CSAGDRDIQYF TGCAGTGCTGGCGACAGGGACATTCAGTACTTC
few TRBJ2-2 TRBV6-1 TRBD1 CASMKGQHTGELFF TGTGCCAGCATGAAGGGACAGCACACCGGGGAGCTGTTTTTT
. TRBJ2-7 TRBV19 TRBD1 CASSFSTGTAYEQYF TGTGCCAGTAGTTTTTCAACCGGGACAGCCTACGAGCAGTACTTC
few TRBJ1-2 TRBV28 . CASVQAGWLDGYTF TGTGCCAGCGTGCAAGCAGGGTGGTTGGATGGCTACACCTTC
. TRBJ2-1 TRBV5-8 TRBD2 CASSQEKVDLRGEYNEQFF TGTGCCAGCAGCCAAGAAAAGGTCGATTTGCGGGGGGAGTACAATGAGCAGTTCTTC
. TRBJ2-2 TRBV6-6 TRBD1 CASSTQYRGSTGELFF TGTGCCAGCAGTACCCAGTACAGGGGTTCCACCGGGGAGCTGTTTTTT
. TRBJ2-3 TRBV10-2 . CASSVRSDTQYF TGCGCCAGCAGTGTCCGGTCAGATACGCAGTATTTT
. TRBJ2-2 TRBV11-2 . CASSLDRVESARELFF TGTGCCAGCAGCTTAGATCGTGTCGAGTCCGCGAGGGAGCTGTTTTTT
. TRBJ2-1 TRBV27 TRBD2 CASSFTSSGGANEQFF TGTGCCAGCAGTTTCACATCTAGCGGGGGGGCAAATGAGCAGTTCTTC
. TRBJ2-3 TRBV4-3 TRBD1 CASSQESGTGGWTDTQYF TGCGCCAGCAGCCAAGAGTCCGGGACAGGGGGCTGGACAGATACGCAGTATTTT
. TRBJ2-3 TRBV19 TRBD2 CASSINLGLARDTQYF TGTGCCAGTAGTATCAACTTGGGACTAGCAAGAGATACGCAGTATTTT
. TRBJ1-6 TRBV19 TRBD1 CASRKGTGENSPLHF TGTGCCAGTAGAAAGGGGACAGGGGAAAATTCACCCCTCCACTTT
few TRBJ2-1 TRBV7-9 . CANSGANEQFF TGTGCCAACTCAGGGGCCAATGAGCAGTTCTTC
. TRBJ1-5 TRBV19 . CASTIRGSSNQPQHF TGTGCCAGTACGATCCGGGGTAGCAGCAATCAGCCCCAGCATTTT
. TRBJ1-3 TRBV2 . CASSRGSRNTIYF TGTGCCAGCAGTCGGGGGTCAAGAAACACCATATATTTT
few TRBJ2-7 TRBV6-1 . CASSPLMASTDEQYF TGTGCCAGCAGTCCCCTTATGGCTAGCACAGACGAGCAGTACTTC
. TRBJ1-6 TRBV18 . CASPPGPQGVSSPLHF TGTGCCAGCCCACCCGGGCCACAGGGTGTGAGTTCACCCCTCCACTTT
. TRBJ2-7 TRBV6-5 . CASRGGWRDEQYF TGTGCCAGCAGGGGGGGATGGCGGGACGAGCAGTACTTC
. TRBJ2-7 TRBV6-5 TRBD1 CASKKDRGLYEQYF TGTGCCAGCAAGAAAGACAGGGGGCTCTACGAGCAGTACTTC
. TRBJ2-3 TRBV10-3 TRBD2 CATQPGLAGGSTDTQYF TGTGCCACCCAACCGGGACTAGCGGGGGGAAGCACAGATACGCAGTATTTT
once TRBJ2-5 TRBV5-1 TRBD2 CASSHISGGRQETQYF TGCGCCAGCAGCCATATCAGCGGGGGGCGACAAGAGACCCAGTACTTC
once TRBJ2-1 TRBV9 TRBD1 CASSVAYGTDYNEQFF TGTGCCAGCAGCGTAGCGTATGGGACAGACTACAATGAGCAGTTCTTC
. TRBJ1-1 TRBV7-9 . CASSFGSEAFF TGTGCCAGCAGCTTCGGTTCAGAAGCTTTCTTT
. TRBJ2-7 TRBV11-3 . CASSLEFGSSYEQYF TGTGCCAGCAGCTTAGAATTCGGGAGCTCCTACGAGCAGTACTTC
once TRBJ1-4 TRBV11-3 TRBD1 CASSLRGPNEKLFF TGTGCCAGCAGCTTAAGGGGGCCTAATGAAAAACTGTTTTTT
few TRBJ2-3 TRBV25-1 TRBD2 CASSESSGRTDTQYF TGTGCCAGCAGTGAATCTAGCGGGAGGACAGATACGCAGTATTTT
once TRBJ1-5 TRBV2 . CASRLIIGDYQPQHF TGTGCCAGCAGGTTAATAATCGGGGATTATCAGCCCCAGCATTTT
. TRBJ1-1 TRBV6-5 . CASSYSQGTEAFF TGTGCCAGCAGTTACTCTCAGGGCACTGAAGCTTTCTTT
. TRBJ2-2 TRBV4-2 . CASSQGPGELFF TGTGCCAGCAGCCAAGGGCCCGGGGAGCTGTTTTTT
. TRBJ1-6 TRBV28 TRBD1 CASSPGQGFRF TGTGCCAGCAGTCCTGGACAGGGCTTTCGTTTT
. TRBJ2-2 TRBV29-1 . CSVRRGANTGELFF TGCAGCGTTCGTCGCGGCGCGAACACCGGGGAGCTGTTTTTT
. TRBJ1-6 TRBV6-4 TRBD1 CASSAGQTNSPLHF TGTGCCAGCAGTGCGGGACAGACTAATTCACCCCTCCACTTT
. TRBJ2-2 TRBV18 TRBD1 CASSPQGQGNTGELFF TGTGCCAGCTCACCCCAAGGACAGGGGAACACCGGGGAGCTGTTTTTT
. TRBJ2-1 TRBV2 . CASRGGQSYNEQFF TGTGCCAGCAGGGGCGGGCAGAGCTACAATGAGCAGTTCTTC
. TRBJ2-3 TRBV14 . CASSQGYRNTQYF TGTGCCAGCAGCCAGGGCTACAGGAATACGCAGTATTTT
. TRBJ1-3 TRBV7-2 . CASSQQGPGNTIYF TGTGCCAGCAGTCAACAGGGCCCTGGAAACACCATATATTTT